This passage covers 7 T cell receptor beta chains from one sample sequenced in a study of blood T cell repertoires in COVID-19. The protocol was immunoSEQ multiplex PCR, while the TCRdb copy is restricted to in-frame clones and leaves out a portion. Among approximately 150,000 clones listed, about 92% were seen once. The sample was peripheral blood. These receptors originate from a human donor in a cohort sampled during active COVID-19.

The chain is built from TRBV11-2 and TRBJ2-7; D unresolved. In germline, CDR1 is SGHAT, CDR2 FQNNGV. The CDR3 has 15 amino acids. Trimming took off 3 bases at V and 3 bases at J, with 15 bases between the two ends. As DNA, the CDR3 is TGTGCCAGCAGCTTCGCAGTCCCAGCGTTCTACGAGCAGTACTTC. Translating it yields CASSFAVPAFYEQYF. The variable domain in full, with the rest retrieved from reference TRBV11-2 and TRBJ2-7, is EAGVAQSPRYKIIEKRQSVAFWCNPISGHATLYWYQQILGQGPKLLIQFQNNGVVDDSQLPKDRFSAERLKGVDSTLKIQPAKLEDSAVYLCASSFAVPAFYEQYFGPGTRLTVT.

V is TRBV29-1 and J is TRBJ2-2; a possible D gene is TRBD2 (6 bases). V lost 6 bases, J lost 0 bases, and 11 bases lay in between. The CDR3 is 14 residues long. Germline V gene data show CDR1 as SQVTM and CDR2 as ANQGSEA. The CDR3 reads CSVPSGANTGELFF. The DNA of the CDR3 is TGCAGCGTCCCCTCGGGGGCGAACACCGGGGAGCTGTTTTTT.

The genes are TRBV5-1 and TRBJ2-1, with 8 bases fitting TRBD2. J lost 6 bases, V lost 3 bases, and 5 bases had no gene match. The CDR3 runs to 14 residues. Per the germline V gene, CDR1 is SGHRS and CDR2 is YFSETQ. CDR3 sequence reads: CASSSWTSTNEQFF. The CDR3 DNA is TGCGCCAGCAGCTCCTGGACTAGCACCAATGAGCAGTTCTTC. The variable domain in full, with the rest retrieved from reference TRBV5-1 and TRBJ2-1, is KAGVTQTPRYLIKTRGQQVTLSCSPISGHRSVSWYQQTPGQGLQFLFEYFSETQRNKGNFPGRFSGRQFSNSRSEMNVSTLELGDSALYLCASSSWTSTNEQFFGPGTRLTVL.

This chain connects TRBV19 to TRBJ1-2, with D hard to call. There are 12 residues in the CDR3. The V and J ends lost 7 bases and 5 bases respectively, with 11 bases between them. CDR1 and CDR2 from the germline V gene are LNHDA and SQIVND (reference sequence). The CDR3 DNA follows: TGTGCCAGTAACTTCGGGAATTATGGCTACACCTTC. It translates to CASNFGNYGYTF.

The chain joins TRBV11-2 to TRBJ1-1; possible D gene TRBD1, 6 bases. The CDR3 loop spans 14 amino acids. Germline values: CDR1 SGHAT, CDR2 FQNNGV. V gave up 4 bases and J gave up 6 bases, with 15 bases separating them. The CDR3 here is CASSSQGGVAEAFF. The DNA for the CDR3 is TGTGCCAGCAGCTCACAGGGTGGTGTAGCTGAAGCTTTCTTT.

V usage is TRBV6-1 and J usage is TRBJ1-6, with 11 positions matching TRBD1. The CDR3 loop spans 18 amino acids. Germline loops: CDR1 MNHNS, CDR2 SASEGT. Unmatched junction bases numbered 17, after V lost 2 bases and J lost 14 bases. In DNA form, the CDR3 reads TGTGCCAGCAGTGAACAGGGACAGGGGGTGCCCGACGCCTTCACCCTCCACTTT. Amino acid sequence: CASSEQGQGVPDAFTLHF.

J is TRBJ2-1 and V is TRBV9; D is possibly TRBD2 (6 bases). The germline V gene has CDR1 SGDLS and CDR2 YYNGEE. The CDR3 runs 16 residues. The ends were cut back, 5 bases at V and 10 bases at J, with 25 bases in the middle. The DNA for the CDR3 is TGTGCCAGCAGTTCTACTGGCGGGGTCAGCTCGAGAGAGCAGTTCTTC. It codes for CASSSTGGVSSREQFF.